This T cell receptor beta chain originates from a study of cytomegalovirus exposure and HLA in healthy donors. Findings and caveats of the study: It emerged from a later analysis that several of the most significant clusters appeared to be linked to common viral pathogens.

The study ran its PCR with 60 Vbeta and 13 Jbeta primers. Method: immunoSEQ multiplex PCR; TCRdb's copy keeps in-frame clones and lacks some. The repertoire holds around 84,000 clones, with 60% to 80% as singletons. Comment on this clone: Antigen specificity is unknown.

The germline V gene has CDR1 SNHLY and CDR2 FYNNEI. The junction had 2 bases not matched to a gene; V was cut back by 7 bases and J by 6 bases. This CDR3 has 12 residues. This chain joins TRBV2 and TRBJ1-4, with TRBD1 matching over 7 bases. Sequencing was carried out using PBMCs. The receptor was isolated from a man over 45 in good health and CMV-seronegative. The CDR3 region has the DNA TGTGCCAGCAACGACAGGGATGAAAAACTGTTTTTT. It is translated as CASNDRDEKLFF. Full variable domain (missing parts from reference TRBV2 and TRBJ1-4): EPEVTQTPSHQVTQMGQEVILRCVPISNHLYFYWYRQILGQKVEFLVSFYNNEISEKSEIFDDQFSVERPDGSNFTLKIRSTKLEDSAMYFCASNDRDEKLFFGSGTQLSVL.